A single sample gave rise to the 4 T cell receptor beta chains below, sequenced in a study of CD8 T cells in Susac syndrome. RNA amounts of roughly 0.5 to 1 ug underwent reverse transcription with random hexamers. TCRdb recomputed calls from the immunoSEQ multiplex PCR reads with MiXCR, one row per CDR3 protein. The sample contains around 71,000 distinct CDR3 sequences, around 93% of which appear only once. Sequenced: CD4+ T cells from PBMCs. The receptor set was obtained from a human donor with Susac syndrome.

The chain couples TRBV7-2 to TRBJ2-1; D is unresolved. The CDR3 is 15 residues long. V was pared by 5 bases and J by 1 base, with 12 bases between. Germline V gene data show CDR1 as SGHTA and CDR2 as FQGNSA. CDR3 sequence (DNA): TGTGCCAGCAGCGCGACAAGAGCTTCCTACAATGAGCAGTTCTTC. Its protein product is CASSATRASYNEQFF.

CDR3 residues: CSARVLDRGTDTQYF. The CDR3 DNA reads TGCAGTGCTAGAGTTCTGGACAGGGGCACAGATACGCAGTATTTT. The J gene is TRBJ2-3, the V gene TRBV20-1; 8 bases align to TRBD1. This CDR3 spans 15 amino acids. V lost 1 base and J lost 1; bases outside the gene matches: 4. Germline CDR1 and CDR2: DFQATT and SNEGSKA (reference sequence).

V is TRBV5-1 and J is TRBJ1-4; D possibly corresponds to TRBD1 (5 bases). V gave up 4 bases and J gave up 6 bases, with 13 bases separating them. Germline values: CDR1 SGHRS, CDR2 YFSETQ. The CDR3 has 14 amino acids. CDR3 sequence (DNA): TGCGCCAGCAGCCAACTGATAGGGGATGAAAAACTGTTTTTT. It translates to CASSQLIGDEKLFF.

The chain combines TRBV5-1 with TRBJ1-4; weak D call: TRBD1 (5 bases). This CDR3 comprises 17 residues. V gave up 4 bases and J gave up 1 base, with 17 bases separating them. Germline lookup yields CDR1 SGHRS and CDR2 YFSETQ. CDR3 nucleotide sequence: TGCGCCAGCAGCACGTTAAGAAAGGGGCAAACTAATGAAAAACTGTTTTTT. Translated: CASSTLRKGQTNEKLFF.